This TCR beta chain was found in a study of cytomegalovirus exposure and HLA in healthy donors. General study results and limits: Reported findings show TCR beta sequences accurately forecast HLA-A and HLA-B alleles in most subjects. Among the most significant clusters, several appeared linked to common viral pathogens in a later analysis.

Germline CDR1 reads MDHEN; CDR2 reads SYDVKM. Trimming cost V 5 bases and J 2 bases, with 12 bases left between them. CDR3 length equals 14 residues. The PCR employed 60 Vbeta primers together with 13 Jbeta primers. Profiled with immunoSEQ multiplex PCR; TCRdb holds only in-frame clones, not every one. This table holds approximately 130,000 clones, around 77% found once. To note about this clone: Antigen specificity is unknown.

This cohort consisted of healthy bone marrow donors. V and J are TRBV28 and TRBJ2-5; D is ambiguous. This receptor was obtained from a man between 50 and 59 years old in good health and CMV-seronegative. The sequenced sample consisted of PBMCs. The DNA for the CDR3 is TGTGCCAGCAGTCACCAGACTGCTCAAGAGACCCAGTACTTC. Protein product: CASSHQTAQETQYF.